This TCR beta chain was sequenced during a study of patients and donors after allogeneic stem cell transplantation. TCRdb redid the calling of the RT-PCR reads with MiXCR, one entry per CDR3 protein. The sample shows about 960,000 distinct CDR3 sequences, approximately 18% of them seen only once. The ends were cut back, 10 bases at V and 0 bases at J, with 17 bases in the middle. Germline V gene sequence: CDR1 ENHRY, CDR2 SYGVKD. The CDR3 is 15 amino acids. This chain uses TRBV10-3 with TRBJ2-3; the D gene is possibly TRBD2 (5 bases). Sequencing was carried out using blood, either unsorted or a sorted T cell fraction (not recorded which). The receptor was derived from a human donor who was either an allogeneic HSCT recipient or a stem cell or donor lymphocyte infusion donor (not recorded which). It is not recorded whose cells these are; they may come from a transplant donor. CDR3 DNA sequence: TGTGCCACCCTGACTGGAGCGGCAAGCACAGATACGCAGTATTTT. Translated: CATLTGAASTDTQYF.